This T cell receptor (beta chain) was sequenced during a study of cytotoxic CD8 clonotypes in ibrutinib-treated CLL. Whole-study context: Partial responses totalled roughly 24 and complete responses 2; after median approximately 74 months, about 15 remained remitted and about twelve progressed. Following treatment for a median roughly 11 months, range 6 to 36, response samples were then taken. General study results and limits: Investigators sampled sustained-remission and progressing patients at differing times.

Assay used: immunoSEQ multiplex PCR; TCRdb lists only in-frame clones, some missing. The sample includes about 76,000 clones, approximately 87% of them seen just once. The TCR beta libraries used around 2.2 micrograms of genomic DNA that came from cryopreserved PBMCs. Turning to this clone: Its antigen remains unidentified.

The sequences come from PBMCs, collected after 24 months of ibrutinib treatment. The receptor was isolated from a human donor with chronic lymphocytic leukemia.

CDR3 DNA sequence: TGCGCCAGCAGTGACGGGACGGGGGCTGGCGCCAAAAACATTCAGTACTTC. This encodes CASSDGTGAGAKNIQYF. The V call is TRBV10-2, the J call TRBJ2-4, with D possibly being TRBD1 or TRBD2 (6 bases each). The CDR3 loop spans 17 amino acids. Germline V CDR1 and CDR2: WSHSY, SAAADI. V was shortened by 3 bases and J by 1 base, with 16 bases between the two germline ends.